This T cell receptor beta chain emerged from a study of tissue T cells after allogeneic stem cell transplantation. The CDR3 runs to 13 residues. Germline values: CDR1 SGHSA, CDR2 FRNQAP. V lost 1 base and J lost 7, with 8 bases in between. Overall study results and limits: Motif-based clustering found tissue-specific repertoire signatures shared across patients, though few clones were shared. Within patients, tissue anatomy strongly shaped TCR repertoire composition. Only a limited share of tissue TCRs appeared in blood or spleen.

TCRbeta CDR3 was sequenced at survey depth with template counts. Method: immunoSEQ multiplex PCR; TCRdb's copy keeps in-frame clones and lacks some. The sample includes tens of thousands of clones, 73% of them seen just once. This clone was seen only a few times. The target antigen is unknown. Mouse gene names and germline throughout. The read gets to within 1 residue of the CDR3 end, and the germline J gene fills in the rest. The TCR sequence derives from a pool of C57BL/6 mice in good health. The specimen sequenced was sorted cells pooled from one or two spleens. The chain uses TRBV16 and TRBJ1-5; D gene unclear. The CDR3 DNA, read in part, is TGTGCAAGCAGCTTAGGACACGAGCAGGCTCCGCTT. Its protein product is CASSLGHEQAPL. The full-length CDR3 reads as CASSLGHEQAPLF.